Included here is one TCR beta chain sequence, with context. Only in-frame clones appear in the TCRdb table, and some are missing; sequencing was by immunoSEQ multiplex PCR. The sample has about 270,000 clones; under 90% are singletons. The source of the sample is a study of blood T cell repertoires in COVID-19. As for the study in general: Sites in the United States, Italy and Spain provided acute and convalescent COVID-19 samples.

The CDR3 is 12 residues long. CDR1 is LNHDA, CDR2 SQIVND, per germline (reference sequence). V lost 11 bases to trimming and J lost 1 base, with 11 bases between them. The chain has TRBV19 and TRBJ1-1; D is unclear. The sample taken for sequencing was peripheral blood. The clonotype comes from a woman aged 18-29 years with acute or convalescent COVID-19. The CDR3 loop reads CAVVGRNTEAFF. CDR3 nucleotide sequence: TGTGCCGTGGTTGGGAGGAACACTGAAGCTTTCTTT.